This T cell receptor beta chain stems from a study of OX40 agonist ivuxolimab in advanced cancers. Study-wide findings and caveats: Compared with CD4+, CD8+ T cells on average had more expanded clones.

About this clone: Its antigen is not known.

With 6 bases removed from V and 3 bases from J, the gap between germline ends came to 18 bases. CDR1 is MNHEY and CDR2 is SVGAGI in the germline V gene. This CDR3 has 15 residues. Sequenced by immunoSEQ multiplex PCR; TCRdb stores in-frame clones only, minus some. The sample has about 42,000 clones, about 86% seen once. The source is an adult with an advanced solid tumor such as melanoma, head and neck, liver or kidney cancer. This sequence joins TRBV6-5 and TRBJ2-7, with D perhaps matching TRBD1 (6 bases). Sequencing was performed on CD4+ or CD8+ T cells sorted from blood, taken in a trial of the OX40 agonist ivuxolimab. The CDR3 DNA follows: TGTGCCAGCAGCTCAGGGGAATCCCGTTACTACGAGCAGTACTTC. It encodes CASSSGESRYYEQYF.